This T cell receptor (beta chain) was found in a study of blood T cell dynamics during melanoma immunotherapy. Study-wide context: Patients with metastatic melanoma got pembrolizumab or nivolumab-ipilimumab as first-line care. The study's findings and limits: Among sorted CD8+ subsets, immune-effector cells had the highest clonality and cell-free DNA similarity.

Time point noted: pre-treatment baseline. Response was assessed by RECIST 1.1 at 12 weeks, except a couple of rapid progressors. The assay received all extracted DNA from sorted CD8+ subsets. Assay used: immunoSEQ multiplex PCR; TCRdb lists only in-frame clones, some missing. This sample has fewer than 4,500 clones, with about 96% found just once. To note about this clone: The antigen remains unidentified. An end of the junction does not agree with germline; a read error may underlie this.

The length of the CDR3 is 14 residues. The source of this sequence is a human donor with melanoma. Sequenced here: effector memory CD8+ T cells from blood, sampled from a patient treated with checkpoint blockade. The rearrangement uses TRBV5-3 and TRBJ1-1; D is undetermined. TRBV5-3 falls under the ORF class, with uncertain function. As DNA, the CDR3 is TGTGCCAGCAGCTTGGCACGTCAGAACACTGAAGCTTTCTTT. Its protein is CASSLARQNTEAFF.